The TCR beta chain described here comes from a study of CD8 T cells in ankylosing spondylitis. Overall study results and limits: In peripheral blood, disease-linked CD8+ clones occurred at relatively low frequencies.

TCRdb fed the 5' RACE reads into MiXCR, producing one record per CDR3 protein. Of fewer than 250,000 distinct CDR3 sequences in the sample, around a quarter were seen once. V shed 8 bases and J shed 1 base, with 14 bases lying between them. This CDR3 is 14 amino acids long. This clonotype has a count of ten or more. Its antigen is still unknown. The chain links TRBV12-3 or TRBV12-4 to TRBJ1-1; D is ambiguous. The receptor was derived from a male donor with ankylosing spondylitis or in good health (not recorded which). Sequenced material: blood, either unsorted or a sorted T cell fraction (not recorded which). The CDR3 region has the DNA TGTGCCAGCGGCGGGAGAGGGTCGAACACTGAAGCTTTCTTT. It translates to CASGGRGSNTEAFF.